This entry lists 14 T cell receptor beta chains sequenced from one sample in a study of blood T cell repertoires in COVID-19. TCRdb's table, derived via immunoSEQ multiplex PCR, lists solely in-frame clones and lacks some. The sample includes 95,000 to 110,000 clones, 84% of them seen just once. The material sequenced was peripheral blood. These receptors all come from a human donor in a cohort sampled during active COVID-19.

The V call is TRBV9, the J call TRBJ2-3, with 8 positions matching TRBD2. The J segment lost 4 bases and the V segment lost 0 bases, leaving 7 bases of the junction unmatched. The CDR3 sequence is 16 residues long. Per germline, CDR1 SGDLS and CDR2 YYNGEE. CDR3 sequence: CASSVGNSGKSDTQYF. The CDR3 DNA is TGTGCCAGCAGCGTAGGAAATAGCGGGAAGTCAGATACGCAGTATTTT.

CDR3 sequence: CASSQDWASSYNEQFF. The CDR3 region has the DNA TGCGCCAGCAGCCAAGATTGGGCCAGCTCCTACAATGAGCAGTTCTTC. This chain connects TRBV4-3 to TRBJ2-1; no clear D gene. This CDR3 is 16 amino acids long. CDR1 LGHNA and CDR2 YSLEER come from the germline V gene. Trimming pared 0 bases from V and 0 bases from J, leaving 9 bases between.

The chain joins TRBV7-2 to TRBJ2-5; weak D call: TRBD1 (5 bases). The V gene lost 3 bases and the J gene lost 1 base, with 12 bases spanning the gap. In germline, CDR1 is SGHTA, CDR2 FQGNSA. CDR3 length equals 15 residues. The CDR3 DNA follows: TGTGCCAGCAGCTTCCGTTTGGGGCGCCAAGAGACCCAGTACTTC. Its translation: CASSFRLGRQETQYF.

V gene TRBV9 combines with J gene TRBJ1-2; D unclear. This CDR3 is built from 11 residues. The germline V gene encodes CDR1 SGDLS and CDR2 YYNGEE. V lost 6 bases to trimming and J lost 2 bases, with 5 bases between them. CDR3 DNA sequence: TGTGCCAGCACCAGAAACTATGGCTACACCTTC. It specifies CASTRNYGYTF.

V gene TRBV28 combines with J gene TRBJ2-6; TRBD1 aligns across 11 bases. CDR1 and CDR2 from the germline V gene are MDHEN and SYDVKM. This CDR3 region has 18 residues. V lost 6 bases and J lost 0; bases outside the gene matches: 7. The CDR3 reads CASSPLGQGASGANVLTF. The CDR3 coding sequence is TGTGCCAGCAGCCCCCTTGGACAGGGGGCCTCTGGGGCCAACGTCCTGACTTTC.

This sequence joins TRBV4-1 and TRBJ2-5; 11 bases fit TRBD2. The junction had 6 bases not matched to a gene; V was cut back by 5 bases and J by 1 base. The V gene's germline CDR1 is MGHRA and CDR2 YSYEKL. The CDR3 consists of 16 residues. Here the CDR3 DNA reads TGCGCCAGCAGCATCACTAGCGGGGGAATCCAAGAGACCCAGTACTTC. Amino acid sequence: CASSITSGGIQETQYF.

The chain joins TRBV21-1 to TRBJ2-7; the listed D gene, TRBD2, was not tested against the DNA. TRBV21-1 is reported as a pseudogene. The CDR3 length is 15 residues. CDR3 nucleotides: TGTGCCAGCAGCTACCACAGGGAGGGGCCCTACGAGCAGTACTTC. Protein: CASSYHREGPYEQYF.

The J gene is TRBJ2-5, the V gene TRBV9, with 14 bases lining up with TRBD2. Germline CDR1 reads SGDLS; CDR2 reads YYNGEE. V gave up 2 bases and J gave up 7 bases; unmatched junction bases: 10. The CDR3 spans 17 residues. This CDR3 reads CASSVDGLAGGPRTQYF. The CDR3, as DNA: TGTGCCAGCAGCGTCGATGGACTAGCGGGGGGCCCAAGGACCCAGTACTTC.

This chain joins TRBV3-1 (or the pseudogene TRBV3-2) and TRBJ2-1, with 7 bases identical to TRBD2. The J segment lost 7 bases and the V segment lost 1 base, leaving 10 bases of the junction unmatched. The CDR3 spans 16 residues. Per germline, CDR1 LGHDT and CDR2 YNNKEL (reference sequence). The CDR3 sequence is CASSQAAGRRENEQFF. Here the CDR3 DNA reads TGTGCCAGCAGCCAAGCGGCCGGGAGGAGGGAAAATGAGCAGTTCTTC.

This clone has just one count. The chain joins TRBV2 to TRBJ2-7, with D perhaps TRBD1 (6 bases). From germline, CDR1 is SNHLY and CDR2 FYNNEI. This CDR3 has 16 amino acids. Trimming removed 7 bases from V and 0 bases from J, with 19 bases in between. CDR3 amino acids: CASIQNRVPLSYEQYF. For the CDR3, the DNA is TGTGCCAGCATACAGAACAGGGTCCCCCTCTCCTACGAGCAGTACTTC.

The CDR3: CASTKTEVGTGELFF. The CDR3 DNA follows: TGTGCCAGTACCAAGACAGAGGTGGGCACCGGGGAGCTGTTTTTT. The chain couples TRBV19 to TRBJ2-2; a weak D match, TRBD1 (5 bases). From germline, CDR1 is LNHDA and CDR2 SQIVND (reference sequence). The V end was cut by 7 bases, the J end by 4 bases, with 16 bases between. This CDR3 comprises 15 residues.

The genes are TRBV4-1 and TRBJ1-1; possible D gene TRBD1, 5 bases. Germline V gene lookup returns CDR1 MGHRA and CDR2 YSYEKL. V was clipped by 4 bases and J by 1 base, with 16 bases between them. CDR3 size: 16 residues. CDR3 sequence (DNA): TGCGCCAGCAGCCCTATGGGGGGGGGTTCGAACACTGAAGCTTTCTTT. Encoded protein: CASSPMGGGSNTEAFF.

This clone came up once. The chain carries TRBV6-1 and TRBJ2-7, with 12 bases that match TRBD2. Germline CDR1 MNHNS, CDR2 SASEGT. Losses at the gene ends were 3 bases for V and 2 bases for J; bases not matched to a gene: 11. The CDR3 length is 18 residues. The CDR3 sequence is CASSDVPGLAGLAYEQYF. The DNA of the CDR3 is TGTGCCAGCAGTGACGTCCCGGGACTAGCGGGCCTAGCCTACGAGCAGTACTTC.

The chain joins TRBV7-8 to TRBJ2-7; D not resolved. Germline V gene sequence: CDR1 SGHVS, CDR2 FQNEAQ. This CDR3 has 12 residues. V gave up 1 base and J gave up 7 bases, with 8 bases separating them. The CDR3 sequence: CASSLVTGEQYF. The CDR3 region has the DNA TGTGCCAGCAGCTTAGTTACGGGTGAGCAGTACTTC.